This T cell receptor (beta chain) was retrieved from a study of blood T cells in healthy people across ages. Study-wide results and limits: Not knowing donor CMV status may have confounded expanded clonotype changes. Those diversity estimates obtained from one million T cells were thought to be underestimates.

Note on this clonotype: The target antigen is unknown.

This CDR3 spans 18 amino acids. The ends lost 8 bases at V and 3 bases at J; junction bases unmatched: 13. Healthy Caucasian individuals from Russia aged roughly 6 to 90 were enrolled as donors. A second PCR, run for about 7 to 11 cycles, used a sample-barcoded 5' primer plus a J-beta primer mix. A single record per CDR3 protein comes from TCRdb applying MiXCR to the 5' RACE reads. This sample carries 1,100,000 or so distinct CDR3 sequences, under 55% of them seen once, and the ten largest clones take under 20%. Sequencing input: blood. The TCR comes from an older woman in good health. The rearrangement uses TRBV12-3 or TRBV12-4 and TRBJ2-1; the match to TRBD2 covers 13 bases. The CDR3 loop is CASRSGRRLAGGYNEQFF. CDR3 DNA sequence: TGTGCCAGCCGGTCGGGACGGAGACTAGCGGGAGGCTACAATGAGCAGTTCTTC.